The 8 T cell receptor beta chains listed next were all sequenced from one sample in a study of cytomegalovirus exposure and HLA in healthy donors. The PCR contained 60 Vbeta and 13 Jbeta primers. TCRdb's copy holds only in-frame clones and misses some; the assay was immunoSEQ multiplex PCR. The sample has approximately 72,000 clones, 65% to 70% seen once. Sequencing was carried out using PBMCs. These receptors all stem from a man aged 35-49 years in good health and CMV-seropositive.

V usage is TRBV9 and J usage is TRBJ2-3; 7 nucleotides match TRBD1. The germline V gene encodes CDR1 SGDLS and CDR2 YYNGEE. The CDR3 is 15 residues long. The junction had 5 bases not matched to a gene; V was cut back by 4 bases and J by 0 bases. CDR3 in DNA: TGTGCCAGCAGCCTGACAGGGTACAGCACAGATACGCAGTATTTT. This codes for CASSLTGYSTDTQYF.

The gene calls are TRBV11-2 and TRBJ1-6, with 7 bases that match TRBD1. The junction had 9 bases not matched to a gene; V was cut back by 5 bases and J by 5 bases. This CDR3 is 16 amino acids long. Germline V gene sequence: CDR1 SGHAT, CDR2 FQNNGV. The DNA for the CDR3 is TGTGCCAGCAGCGTGACGGGGACAGTGAATAATTCACCCCTCCACTTT. Translation gives CASSVTGTVNNSPLHF.

The chain carries TRBV2 and TRBJ1-5; 7 positions match TRBD1. This CDR3 comprises 15 residues. After removal of 6 bases from V and 3 bases from J, the junction contained 8 bases not matched to a gene. The V gene's germline CDR1 is SNHLY and CDR2 FYNNEI. The CDR3 region has the DNA TGTGCCAGCAGAGCCAAAACAGGGGTCAATCAGCCCCAGCATTTT. This gives the protein CASRAKTGVNQPQHF.

The chain joins TRBV27 to TRBJ1-2, with TRBD1 as a possible D gene (5 bases). The CDR3 consists of 14 residues. Germline V gene lookup returns CDR1 MNHEY and CDR2 SMNVEV (reference sequence). Trimming cost V 3 bases and J 2 bases, with 10 bases left between them. This CDR3 is CASSFNRQNYGYTF. CDR3 bases: TGTGCCAGCAGTTTTAATAGACAGAACTATGGCTACACCTTC.

V usage is TRBV6-1 and J usage is TRBJ2-1; the match to TRBD2 covers 12 bases. V shed 3 bases, J shed 12 bases, and the junction held 12 bases outside the gene matches. This CDR3 spans 16 amino acids. CDR1 MNHNS and CDR2 SASEGT come from the germline V gene. The CDR3 nucleotides read TGTGCCAGCAGTGATGGGTCTAGCGGGGGGGCCGGATCGCAGTTCTTC. Residues: CASSDGSSGGAGSQFF.

The V gene is TRBV20-1, the J gene TRBJ2-5; perhaps TRBD1 as D (6 bases). The CDR3 has 11 residues. Trimming left V 5 bases short and J 8 bases short, with 12 bases between. Germline CDR1 is DFQATT and CDR2 is SNEGSKA (reference sequence). The CDR3 DNA follows: TGCAGTGCTGTGACAGGTAGAACCCAGTACTTC. This gives the protein CSAVTGRTQYF.

V and J are TRBV7-9 and TRBJ2-2, with D possibly matching TRBD2 (6 bases). V was shortened by 5 bases and J by 6 bases, with 25 bases between the two germline ends. There are 18 residues in the CDR3. Germline V gene data show CDR1 as SEHNR and CDR2 as FQNEAQ (reference sequence). Here the CDR3 DNA reads TGTGCCAGCAGCCTCCAACACCGACTAGTTTGGGTACCCGGGGAGCTGTTTTTT. Amino acids: CASSLQHRLVWVPGELFF.

The rearrangement links TRBV19 to TRBJ2-1, with 11 nucleotides matching TRBD2. Germline values: CDR1 LNHDA, CDR2 SQIVND (reference sequence). This CDR3 spans 18 amino acids. V gave up 7 bases and J gave up 6 bases; unmatched junction bases: 17. The CDR3 reads CASIPLAGGSITSNEQFF. The CDR3 DNA sequence: TGTGCCAGTATTCCCCTAGCGGGGGGCTCTATCACCAGCAATGAGCAGTTCTTC. Using reference TRBV19 and TRBJ2-1 for the parts outside the CDR3, the full variable domain is DGGITQSPKYLFRKEGQNVTLSCEQNLNHDAMYWYRQDPGQGLRLIYYSQIVNDFQKGDIAEGYSVSREKKESFPLTVTSAQKNPTAFYLCASIPLAGGSITSNEQFFGPGTRLTVL.